The next 24 T cell receptor beta chains were all read from a single sample in a study of technical replicates of blood from a handful of donors. The protocol was immunoSEQ multiplex PCR, while the TCRdb copy is restricted to in-frame clones and leaves out a portion. In the table there are tens of thousands of clones, less than 95% of which are singletons. Sequences were obtained from T cells isolated from PBMCs. The receptors were gathered from a human donor in good health.

This chain connects TRBV6-5 to TRBJ2-7; D gene ambiguous. V lost 0 bases to trimming and J lost 1 base, with 13 bases between them. Looked up from germline, CDR1 is MNHEY and CDR2 is SVGAGI. The CDR3 runs 16 residues. CDR3 sequence: CASSYSGVGRSYEQYF. The CDR3 DNA follows: TGTGCCAGCAGTTACTCAGGAGTAGGCCGATCCTACGAGCAGTACTTC.

The V gene is TRBV5-1, the J gene TRBJ2-3, with 10 positions matching TRBD2. The germline CDR1 and CDR2 sequences are SGHRS and YFSETQ. The J segment lost 5 bases and the V segment lost 2 bases, leaving 5 bases of the junction unmatched. This CDR3 is built from 15 residues. The CDR3 DNA is TGCGCCAGCAGCTTTCTAGCGGGAGAGGTAGATACGCAGTATTTT. Protein sequence: CASSFLAGEVDTQYF.

The rearrangement joins TRBV27 to TRBJ2-7, with 7 bases lining up with TRBD1. The CDR3 extends over 14 amino acids. Trimming cost V 5 bases and J 5 bases; bases outside gene matches: 9. Germline CDR1 MNHEY, CDR2 SMNVEV (reference sequence). The CDR3 loop reads CASSIITGANEQYF. CDR3 coding DNA: TGTGCCAGCAGTATCATCACAGGGGCCAACGAGCAGTACTTC.

This clone was picked up one time. This chain connects TRBV10-1 to TRBJ1-4; unclear D gene. CDR1 is WNHNN, CDR2 SYGVQD, per germline (reference sequence). This CDR3 region has 14 residues. V lost 6 bases and J 0 bases, leaving 8 bases between the germline ends. CDR3 nucleotide sequence: TGCGCCAGCAGGCAACACGCAACTAATGAAAAACTGTTTTTT. Protein sequence: CASRQHATNEKLFF.

As concerns this clone: The junction does not match germline at one end; this may be a read error. This chain links TRBV19 with TRBJ1-2; D not resolved. This CDR3 is 14 amino acids long. The germline CDR1 and CDR2 sequences are LNHDA and SQIVND (reference sequence). CDR3 region: CASRIGGKFGGYTF. The CDR3, as DNA: TGTGCCAGTAGAATAGGAGGAAAGTTTGGGGGCTACACCTTC.

The chain uses TRBV10-3 and TRBJ1-1, with TRBD1 matching over 8 bases. The CDR3 consists of 14 residues. Looked up from germline, CDR1 is ENHRY and CDR2 is SYGVKD. V lost 8 bases, J lost 6 bases, and 11 bases stayed unmatched. CDR3 DNA: TGTGCCATCTTCCCTTGGGGACAGGAGTCTGAAGCTTTCTTT. Amino acid sequence: CAIFPWGQESEAFF.

The gene calls are TRBV4-2 and TRBJ2-2; TRBD2 matches 8 bases. CDR1 is LGHNA, CDR2 YNFKEQ, per germline. The ends lost 1 base at V and 0 bases at J; junction bases unmatched: 10. This CDR3 comprises 19 residues. The CDR3 reads CASSQGQAGDFANTGELFF. In nucleotides, the CDR3 is TGTGCCAGCAGCCAAGGCCAAGCGGGAGACTTCGCGAACACCGGGGAGCTGTTTTTT.

The chain couples TRBV5-1 to TRBJ2-3, with 7 bases fitting TRBD2. CDR1 is SGHRS, CDR2 YFSETQ, per germline. With 4 bases clipped from V and 4 bases from J, the junction kept 12 bases outside the gene matches. There are 16 residues in the CDR3. CDR3 loop: CASSPKREAPADTQYF. The CDR3 DNA is TGCGCCAGCAGCCCCAAACGGGAGGCCCCCGCAGATACGCAGTATTTT.

CDR3 DNA sequence: TGTGCCAGCAGCCTATACCCAGGCCCCCAGTATCGCGAGCAGTACTTC. Translation: CASSLYPGPQYREQYF. The chain links TRBV7-8 to TRBJ2-7; D not resolved. The V end lost 5 bases, the J end lost 6 bases, and 23 bases lay between the germline ends. The CDR3 spans 16 residues. Per germline, CDR1 SGHVS and CDR2 FQNEAQ.

The V gene is TRBV9, the J gene TRBJ2-5, with D unresolved. The CDR3 has 17 residues. Germline-derived CDR1 and CDR2 are SGDLS and YYNGEE. V gave up 0 bases and J gave up 5 bases, with 20 bases separating them. CDR3 coding DNA: TGTGCCAGCAGCGTAGGGGCCACCTCAATTGCCGAGGAGACCCAGTACTTC. Translated, it gives CASSVGATSIAEETQYF.

The chain uses TRBV11-2 and TRBJ2-7; D perhaps matches TRBD1 (6 bases). The V gene lost 3 bases and the J gene lost 4 bases, with 10 bases spanning the gap. The V gene's germline CDR1 is SGHAT and CDR2 FQNNGV. This CDR3 has 13 residues. CDR3 sequence reads: CASSLGARYEQYF. CDR3 in DNA: TGTGCCAGCAGCTTGGGGGCACGTTACGAGCAGTACTTC.

The V gene is TRBV15, the J gene TRBJ2-5; 7 positions agree with TRBD1. Germline values: CDR1 LNHNV, CDR2 YYDKDF (reference sequence). The CDR3 totals 17 residues. With V trimmed by 3 bases and J by 0 bases, 10 bases remained unmatched. CDR3 sequence reads: CATSSEMTRGYQETQYF. CDR3 DNA: TGTGCCACCAGCAGTGAAATGACCAGGGGGTACCAAGAGACCCAGTACTTC.

The chain has TRBV9 and TRBJ2-1; no firm D call. Germline CDR1 SGDLS, CDR2 YYNGEE. The CDR3 has 11 residues. V gave up 4 bases and J gave up 5 bases, with 4 bases separating them. CDR3 residues: CASSFNNEQFF. The CDR3 DNA reads as TGTGCCAGCAGCTTTAACAATGAGCAGTTCTTC.

This clone appeared a few times. This sequence joins TRBV6-5 and TRBJ2-7; 8 positions match TRBD1. CDR1 is MNHEY, CDR2 SVGAGI, per germline. The ends lost 4 bases at V and 5 bases at J; junction bases unmatched: 7. The CDR3 sequence is 14 residues long. The chain's CDR3 is CASSSWTGTHEQYF. The CDR3 DNA follows: TGTGCCAGCAGTTCATGGACAGGGACCCACGAGCAGTACTTC.

This clone was observed a single time. The chain is built from TRBV9 and TRBJ1-1, with TRBD1 matching over 8 bases. Germline CDR1 and CDR2: SGDLS and YYNGEE. With V trimmed by 6 bases and J by 1 base, 2 bases remained unmatched. The CDR3 covers 13 residues. The CDR3, as DNA: TGTGCCAGCACCGGGACAGGGAACACTGAAGCTTTCTTT. It yields the protein CASTGTGNTEAFF.

This clone was seen only a few times. This chain joins TRBV27 and TRBJ1-4, with 8 nucleotides matching TRBD1. The CDR3 runs to 14 residues. The germline CDR1 and CDR2 sequences are MNHEY and SMNVEV (reference sequence). V lost 5 bases, J lost 6 bases, and 5 bases stayed unmatched. CDR3 sequence reads: CASSTRGQHEKLFF. The CDR3 DNA reads TGTGCCAGCAGTACCAGGGGGCAGCATGAAAAACTGTTTTTT.

The rearrangement uses TRBV27 and TRBJ1-2; TRBD1 might be the D (6 bases). V was shortened by 7 bases and J by 1 base, with 22 bases between the two germline ends. Germline V CDR1 and CDR2: MNHEY, SMNVEV (reference sequence). The length of the CDR3 is 17 residues. CDR3 nucleotide sequence: TGTGCCAGCAAAAAGGACAGCCGCCTCCCTTTTAACTATGGCTACACCTTC. This codes for CASKKDSRLPFNYGYTF.

The V call is TRBV19, the J call TRBJ2-1; 7 nucleotides align to TRBD2. The V gene end was trimmed by 1 base and the J gene end by 9 bases; junction bases not matched to a gene: 6. The CDR3 runs 14 residues. Germline V CDR1 and CDR2: LNHDA, SQIVND (reference sequence). CDR3 loop: CASSIGGRFGEQFF. CDR3 sequence (DNA): TGTGCCAGTAGTATAGGCGGGAGATTTGGTGAGCAGTTCTTC.

This rearrangement joins TRBV6-5 to TRBJ2-3; D unclear. Germline lookup yields CDR1 MNHEY and CDR2 SVGAGI. CDR3 length: 12 amino acids. The V end lost 6 bases, the J end lost 7 bases, and 11 bases lay between the germline ends. CDR3 region: CASSLNRNTQYF. The CDR3 region has the DNA TGTGCCAGCAGCCTTAACAGAAATACGCAGTATTTT.

CDR3 coding DNA: TGTGCCAGCAGCCATGACAGGGGAGGGTCCGATACGCAGTATTTT. Residues: CASSHDRGGSDTQYF. This chain uses TRBV11-2 with TRBJ2-3; a weak D match, TRBD1 (8 bases). The CDR3 is made up of 15 amino acids. Trimming removed 5 bases from V and 6 bases from J, with 18 bases in between. The germline gives CDR1 SGHAT, CDR2 FQNNGV.

This chain connects TRBV5-1 to TRBJ1-1; 8 bases align to TRBD1. The CDR3 covers 15 residues. The V and J ends lost 2 bases and 3 bases, in that order; junction bases with no gene match: 6. Germline V gives CDR1 SGHRS, CDR2 YFSETQ. Here the CDR3 reads CASSLKPGQDTEAFF. The CDR3 nucleotides are TGCGCCAGCAGCTTAAAACCGGGACAGGACACTGAAGCTTTCTTT.

This clone was detected a few times. The genes are TRBV10-3 and TRBJ2-2; 7 bases match TRBD1. The CDR3 has 14 amino acids. The V gene end was trimmed by 11 bases and the J gene end by 7 bases; junction bases not matched to a gene: 13. CDR1 is ENHRY, CDR2 SYGVKD, per germline. Here the CDR3 DNA reads TGTGCCGGGGCCGGGACAGTACCGGACGGGGAGCTGTTTTTT. Translated: CAGAGTVPDGELFF.

This chain connects TRBV11-3 to TRBJ2-2; D remains unclear. Germline V gene lookup returns CDR1 SGHNT and CDR2 YENEEA. The V end was cut by 5 bases, the J end by 4 bases, with 17 bases between. The CDR3 loop spans 16 amino acids. DNA for the CDR3: TGTGCCAGCAGCCGCTGGGCAGTTTTTTCCACCGGGGAGCTGTTTTTT. The encoded protein is CASSRWAVFSTGELFF.

The chain joins TRBV10-1 to TRBJ2-5; 10 nucleotides line up with TRBD2. CDR1 is WNHNN and CDR2 is SYGVQD in the germline V gene (reference sequence). Trimming cost V 4 bases and J 2 bases; bases outside gene matches: 1. The CDR3 is 14 residues long. CDR3 amino acids: CASSASGSQETQYF. As DNA, the CDR3 is TGCGCCAGCAGTGCTAGCGGGAGTCAAGAGACCCAGTACTTC.